This T cell receptor beta chain was sequenced during a study of T-cell memory formation after mild COVID-19. On the study more broadly: Clustering of TCRs was largely donor specific. General study results and limits: Detection of some responders pre-infection suggested pre-existing cross-reactive memory T cells participated. Specificity for SARS-CoV-2 was not confirmed among the second-wave clones peaking on day 37.

In the case of this clonotype: What it recognizes is unknown.

The CDR3 runs 14 residues. In germline, CDR1 is SGHRS, CDR2 YFSETQ. V was clipped by 4 bases and J by 1 base, with 12 bases between them. TCRdb used MiXCR to reprocess the 5' RACE reads, holding one entry per CDR3 protein. The table has just under 550,000 distinct CDR3 sequences, around 20% seen once. The TCR comes from an adult woman who had mild COVID-19 (a few samples of this study predate the infection). Cell type and time point are not known. The sequencing sample was made of PBMCs or a T cell subset sorted from them (not recorded which). This sequence joins TRBV5-1 and TRBJ2-7; tentative D call: TRBD1 (6 bases). CDR3: CASSLWDNSYEQYF. CDR3 bases: TGCGCCAGCAGCCTGTGGGACAATTCCTACGAGCAGTACTTC.